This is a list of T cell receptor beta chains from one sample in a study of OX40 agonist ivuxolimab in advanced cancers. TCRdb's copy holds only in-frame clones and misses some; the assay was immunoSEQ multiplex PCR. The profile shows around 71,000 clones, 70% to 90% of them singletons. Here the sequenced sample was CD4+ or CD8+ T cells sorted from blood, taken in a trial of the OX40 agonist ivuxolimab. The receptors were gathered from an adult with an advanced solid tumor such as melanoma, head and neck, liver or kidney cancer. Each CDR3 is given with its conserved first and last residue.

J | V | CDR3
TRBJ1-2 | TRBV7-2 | CASSLGSGTGTNGYTF
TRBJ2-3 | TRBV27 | CASSGLAGGPTDTQYF
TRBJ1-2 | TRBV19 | CASSIAYSQGAGGYTF
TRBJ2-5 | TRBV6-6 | CASSQTSRETQYF
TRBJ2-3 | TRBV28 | CASSLVGGSTDTQYF
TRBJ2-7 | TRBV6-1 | CASSERVGLAGTLSYEQYF
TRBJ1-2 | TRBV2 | CASSRSSPGRGYTF
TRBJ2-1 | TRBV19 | CASSLGVSYNEQFF
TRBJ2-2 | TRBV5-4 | CASRKTGGARTGELFF
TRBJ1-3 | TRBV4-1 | CASSQEILTSGNTIYF
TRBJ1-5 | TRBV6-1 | CASSEAGNSNQPQHF
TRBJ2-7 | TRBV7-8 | CASSFGAPYEQYF
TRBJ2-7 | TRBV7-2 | CASSPTSGLPNEQYF
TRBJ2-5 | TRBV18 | CASSPPNRPQETQYF
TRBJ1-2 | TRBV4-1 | CASSHARAGGYTF
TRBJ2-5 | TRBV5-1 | CASSSTGSSTQETQYF